This T cell receptor (beta chain) was sequenced during a study of T cell clones after liver transplantation. Assay used: immunoSEQ multiplex PCR; TCRdb lists only in-frame clones, some missing. The profile covers 93,000 or so clones, with 84% appearing a single time and about 2.6% taken by the ten largest. This clone was recorded once. CDR3 length: 13 amino acids. After removal of 1 base from V and 15 bases from J, the junction contained 8 bases not matched to a gene. Germline V gene sequence: CDR1 SGHTA, CDR2 FQGNSA. The chain joins TRBV7-2 to TRBJ1-5; 8 bases map to TRBD1. The sample in question was CD4+ T cells from blood, obtained about 50 months after liver transplant. The receptor was derived from a human patient who received a liver transplant. Among the T cells, some may be from the graft donor. DNA of the CDR3: TGTGCCAGCAGCTTAGTTGACAGGGGCCCAGGGCATTTT. The encoded protein is CASSLVDRGPGHF.